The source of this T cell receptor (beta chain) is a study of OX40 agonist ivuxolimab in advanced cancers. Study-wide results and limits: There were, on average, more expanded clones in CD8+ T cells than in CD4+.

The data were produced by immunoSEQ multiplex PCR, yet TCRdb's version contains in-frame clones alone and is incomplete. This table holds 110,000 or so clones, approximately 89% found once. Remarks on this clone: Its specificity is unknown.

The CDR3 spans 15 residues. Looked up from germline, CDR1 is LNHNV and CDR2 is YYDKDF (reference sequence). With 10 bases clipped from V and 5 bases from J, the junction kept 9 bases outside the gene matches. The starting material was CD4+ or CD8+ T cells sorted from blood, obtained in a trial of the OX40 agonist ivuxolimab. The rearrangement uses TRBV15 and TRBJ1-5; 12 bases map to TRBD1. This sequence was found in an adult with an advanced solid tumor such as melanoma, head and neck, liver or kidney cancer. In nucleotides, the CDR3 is TGTGCCAGCGACGACGGGACAGGGGGCCATCAGCCCCAGCATTTT. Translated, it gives CASDDGTGGHQPQHF.